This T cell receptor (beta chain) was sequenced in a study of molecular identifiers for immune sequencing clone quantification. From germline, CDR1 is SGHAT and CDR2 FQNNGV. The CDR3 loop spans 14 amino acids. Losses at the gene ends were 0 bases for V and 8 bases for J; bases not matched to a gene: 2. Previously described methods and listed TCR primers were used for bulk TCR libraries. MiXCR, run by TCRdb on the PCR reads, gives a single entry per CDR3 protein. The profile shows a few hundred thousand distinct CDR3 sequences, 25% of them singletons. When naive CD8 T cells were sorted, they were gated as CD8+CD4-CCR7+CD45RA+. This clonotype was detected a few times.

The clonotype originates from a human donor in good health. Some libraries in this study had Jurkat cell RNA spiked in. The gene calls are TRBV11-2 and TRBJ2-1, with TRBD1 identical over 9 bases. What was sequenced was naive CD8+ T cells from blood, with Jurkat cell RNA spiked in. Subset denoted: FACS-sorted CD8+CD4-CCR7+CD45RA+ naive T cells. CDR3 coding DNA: TGTGCCAGCAGCTTAGATGGGACAGGGTATGAGCAGTTCTTC. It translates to CASSLDGTGYEQFF.